The source of this T cell receptor (beta chain) is a study of shared clonotypes between healthy human individuals. TCRdb's copy holds only in-frame clones and misses some; the assay was immunoSEQ multiplex PCR. The sample shows about 1 million clones, roughly 80% of them seen only once. Each of the donors was a healthy adult who was HIV-negative and had not had a recent acute infection or vaccination. Comments on this clone: Its antigen is as yet unknown.

Per the germline V gene, CDR1 is SGHDT and CDR2 is YYEEEE. Deletions cut 1 base from V and 3 bases from J, with 10 bases between. The CDR3 loop spans 14 amino acids. The study, taken as a whole, reports: Rarefaction showed sorted-subset sequencing was incomplete despite large depth. Generation of non-shared clonotypes was less probable than generation of clonotypes shared by all four donors. The authors expected sequencing depth to affect clonotype sharing among donors.

Sequenced: memory CD4+ T cells sorted from blood. The subset denotes: CD45RA-negative fraction. The rearrangement joins TRBV5-6 to TRBJ2-5; TRBD2 is a possible D gene (6 bases). This receptor was taken from a man between 18 and 29 years old in good health. The CDR3 DNA reads as TGTGCCAGCAGCTTGTGGGGGGTCAAAGAGACCCAGTACTTC. This sequence encodes CASSLWGVKETQYF.